A selection of T cell receptor beta chains follows, all from one sample in a study of OX40 agonist ivuxolimab in advanced cancers. Sequencing was performed with immunoSEQ multiplex PCR; in TCRdb, only in-frame clones are kept and a portion is missing. The sample shows 60,000 to 65,000 clones, about 88% of them seen only once. The material was CD4+ or CD8+ T cells sorted from blood, obtained in a trial of the OX40 agonist ivuxolimab. Every receptor here comes from an adult with an advanced solid tumor such as melanoma, head and neck, liver or kidney cancer. The CDR3 runs from the conserved cysteine through the conserved F or W. A D gene is named only where the DNA matches it firmly. A row's size may be missing; if present it is once, few, many or a size class.

V	size	J	D	CDR3
TRBV7-3	few	TRBJ1-6	TRBD1	CASSLLGQGNSPLHF
TRBV25-1	-	TRBJ1-2	-	CASSDRTGNNYGYTF
TRBV7-9	-	TRBJ2-1	TRBD1	CASSLAGGYEQFF
TRBV5-4	few	TRBJ1-2	-	CASRVGGAYGYTF
TRBV7-7	few	TRBJ2-3	TRBD1	CASSPQGYTDTQYF
TRBV5-4	-	TRBJ2-7	-	CASSLAAVSSYEQYF
TRBV25-1	-	TRBJ2-5	-	CASSEGGPGETQYF
TRBV27	-	TRBJ1-2	TRBD1	CASRTGGVNNYGYTF
TRBV19	-	TRBJ1-1	-	CASSPHIKDTEAFF
TRBV21-1	few	TRBJ2-2	-	CASSQRGEGLAGLNTGELFF
TRBV11-2	-	TRBJ2-7	TRBD1	CASSLQDRGYDEQYF
TRBV6-5	-	TRBJ2-1	-	CASSSIGESKWNEQFF
TRBV5-1	-	TRBJ2-7	-	CASSLGRGTDQYF
TRBV5-6	-	TRBJ1-1	-	CASSPTVSNTEAFF
TRBV27	once	TRBJ1-1	TRBD1	CASRSQGAPEDTEAFF
TRBV6-1	-	TRBJ1-5	-	CASSALQRSNQPQHF
TRBV28	-	TRBJ2-7	TRBD1	CASSPAGTVLEQYF
TRBV6-6	-	TRBJ2-5	TRBD1	CASSYPGQGAWETQYF
TRBV7-9	-	TRBJ2-2	-	CASSSRRDRNTGELFF
TRBV5-1	-	TRBJ1-6	TRBD1	CASSLEWDRANSPLHF